The rows below give T cell receptor beta chains drawn from one sample of a study of blood T cell repertoires in COVID-19. TCRdb's copy holds only in-frame clones and misses some; the assay was immunoSEQ multiplex PCR. The table has 99,000 or so clones, around nine tenths seen once. The source material was peripheral blood. These receptors were collected from a human donor in a cohort sampled during active COVID-19. The CDR3 runs from the conserved cysteine through the conserved F or W. A D gene is named only where the DNA matches it firmly. Size values are once, few and many counts, or a class for expanded clones, and some rows have none.

>.|.|TRBV3-1/TRBV3-2|TRBJ2-7
CASSLGYEQYF
TGTGCCAGCAGCCTCGGCTACGAGCAGTACTTC
>TRBD1|.|TRBV7-2|TRBJ2-1
CASSFLIYDRASEQFF
TGTGCCAGCAGCTTTCTCATCTACGACAGGGCAAGTGAGCAGTTCTTC
>.|.|TRBV2|TRBJ1-1
CASSGTQMNTEAFF
TGTGCCAGCAGTGGAACACAGATGAACACTGAAGCTTTCTTT
>TRBD2|.|TRBV27|TRBJ2-3
CASSLYRTSGNTDTQYF
TGTGCCAGCAGTTTATACCGGACTAGCGGTAACACAGATACGCAGTATTTT
>TRBD2|.|TRBV19|TRBJ2-1
CASSWVAGVGEQFF
TGTGCCAGTAGTTGGGTAGCGGGAGTCGGTGAGCAGTTCTTC
>.|.|TRBV27|TRBJ2-1
CASSSRNEQFF
TGTGCCAGCAGTTCCCGCAATGAGCAGTTCTTC
>.|once|TRBV27|TRBJ1-1
CASAKGGEGDTEAFF
TGTGCCAGTGCAAAAGGGGGGGAAGGGGACACTGAAGCTTTCTTT
>TRBD2|.|TRBV5-6|TRBJ2-5
CASRGSGRGDRETQYF
TGTGCCAGCCGAGGGAGCGGGAGAGGGGACCGAGAGACCCAGTACTTC
>.|.|TRBV20-1|TRBJ1-2
CSAGGGGGYTF
TGCAGTGCCGGAGGGGGGGGTGGCTACACCTTC
>TRBD1|.|TRBV4-3|TRBJ1-4
CASSPRTGGGEKLFF
TGCGCCAGCAGCCCGAGGACAGGGGGAGGTGAAAAACTGTTTTTT
>.|once|TRBV5-6|TRBJ1-6
CASSLGQYSPLHF
TGTGCCAGCAGCTTGGGACAGTATTCACCCCTCCACTTT
>TRBD1|.|TRBV23-1|TRBJ1-6
CASSQPDSTGQYNSPLHF
TGCGCCAGCAGTCAGCCCGATTCGACAGGGCAGTATAATTCACCCCTCCACTTT
>.|.|TRBV19|TRBJ1-3
CASRQGSGNTIYF
TGTGCCAGTAGACAGGGCTCTGGAAACACCATATATTTT
>TRBD2|.|TRBV5-1|TRBJ2-1
CASRQGLAGVNEQFF
TGCGCCAGCAGGCAAGGACTAGCGGGGGTGAATGAGCAGTTCTTC
>TRBD2|.|TRBV13|TRBJ2-3
CASSTSGTSGAPSTDTQYF
TGTGCCAGCAGCACTTCCGGGACTAGCGGTGCCCCTAGCACAGATACGCAGTATTTT
>TRBD1|.|TRBV19|TRBJ1-5
CASSIGDRGNQPQHF
TGTGCCAGTAGTATTGGGGACAGGGGCAATCAGCCCCAGCATTTT
>TRBD1|.|TRBV28|TRBJ1-2
CASSWGQLYGYTF
TGTGCCAGCAGTTGGGGACAGCTCTATGGCTACACCTTC
>TRBD1|.|TRBV19|TRBJ1-5
CASSIGTGDPRNQPQHF
TGTGCCAGTAGTATTGGAACAGGGGACCCAAGAAATCAGCCCCAGCATTTT
>TRBD1|.|TRBV5-8|TRBJ2-7
CASSFGQATYEQYF
TGTGCCAGCAGCTTCGGACAGGCGACCTACGAGCAGTACTTC
>.|.|TRBV28|TRBJ1-5
CASSPGHNSNQPQHF
TGTGCCAGCAGTCCGGGACATAATAGCAATCAGCCCCAGCATTTT
>.|.|TRBV30|TRBJ1-1
CAWNDYTEAFF
TGTGCCTGGAACGACTACACTGAAGCTTTCTTT
>.|.|TRBV18|TRBJ2-1
CASSPGGTQLRDEQFF
TGTGCCAGCTCACCGGGGGGGACACAACTTAGGGATGAGCAGTTCTTC
>.|.|TRBV21-1|TRBJ2-7
CASRIQTSGRALGGEQYF
TGTGCCAGCAGAATCCAAACTAGCGGGAGGGCCCTCGGAGGTGAGCAGTACTTC
>.|few|TRBV6-2/TRBV6-3|TRBJ1-1
CASSAQGFGTEAFF
TGTGCCAGCAGTGCACAGGGATTCGGAACTGAAGCTTTCTTT
>.|few|TRBV6-5|TRBJ2-7
CASSYGPDSSEQYF
TGTGCCAGCAGTTACGGCCCGGACAGTAGCGAGCAGTACTTC
>TRBD1|.|TRBV5-1|TRBJ2-7
CASSQEGTGAAGDIHEQYF
TGCGCCAGCAGCCAGGAGGGGACAGGGGCAGCGGGAGACATTCACGAGCAGTACTTC
>TRBD1|.|TRBV18|TRBJ2-5
CASSPRQGQETQYF
TGTGCCAGCTCACCGCGACAGGGCCAAGAGACCCAGTACTTC
>.|.|TRBV19|TRBJ2-2
CASSIGVEPGELFF
TGTGCCAGTAGTATCGGAGTGGAACCTGGGGAGCTGTTTTTT
>.|.|TRBV28|TRBJ2-1
CASLEGPQSYNEQFF
TGTGCCAGCCTGGAGGGTCCCCAGAGCTACAATGAGCAGTTCTTC
>TRBD1|once|TRBV18|TRBJ1-2
CASSPQGQGAYGYTF
TGTGCCAGCTCCCCTCAAGGACAGGGGGCATATGGCTACACCTTC
>TRBD2|.|TRBV10-2|TRBJ2-7
CASSESGLASYEQYF
TGCGCCAGCAGTGAGTCGGGACTAGCATCTTACGAGCAGTACTTC
>.|.|TRBV19|TRBJ2-1
CASSIGGGPYNEQFF
TGTGCCAGTAGTATAGGGGGGGGCCCCTACAATGAGCAGTTCTTC
>.|.|TRBV7-3|TRBJ1-1
CASSLDGGTGSEAFF
TGTGCCAGCAGCTTAGATGGCGGGACCGGCTCTGAAGCTTTCTTT
>.|once|TRBV2|TRBJ2-1
CASSEPARVREQFF
TGTGCCAGCAGTGAACCCGCCAGGGTACGAGAGCAGTTCTTC
>.|.|TRBV10-3|TRBJ1-1
CAIRDSPPTEAFF
TGTGCCATCAGGGACAGTCCACCCACTGAAGCTTTCTTT
>TRBD2|.|TRBV7-2|TRBJ2-3
CASSLPGLAGGPALDTQYF
TGTGCCAGCAGTCTTCCGGGACTAGCGGGAGGGCCCGCTTTAGATACGCAGTATTTT
>.|.|TRBV1|TRBJ2-2
CTSSLRTSGRGAGELFF
TGCACCAGCAGCCTTAGGACTAGCGGGAGAGGAGCCGGGGAGCTGTTTTTT
>.|.|TRBV6-5|TRBJ2-5
CASSYTAWAQETQYF
TGTGCCAGCAGTTACACCGCCTGGGCTCAAGAGACCCAGTACTTC
>.|.|TRBV5-4|TRBJ1-1
CASSAGQVNTEAFF
TGTGCCAGCAGCGCGGGCCAGGTGAACACTGAAGCTTTCTTT
>TRBD1|.|TRBV4-1|TRBJ1-3
CASSQGQGAGGNTIYF
TGCGCCAGCAGCCAAGGACAGGGGGCGGGTGGAAACACCATATATTTT
>TRBD1|.|TRBV30|TRBJ1-1
CARTVGQSNTEAFF
TGTGCCCGGACTGTGGGACAGTCGAACACTGAAGCTTTCTTT
>TRBD2|.|TRBV5-1|TRBJ2-1
CASSLGGPGLAVSNSYNEQFF
TGCGCCAGCAGCTTGGGTGGGCCGGGACTAGCGGTATCAAACTCCTACAATGAGCAGTTCTTC
>.|.|TRBV30|TRBJ2-7
CAWSPRVQTYEQYF
TGTGCCTGGAGTCCCCGGGTCCAAACCTACGAGCAGTACTTC
>.|.|TRBV2|TRBJ1-2
CASSQEGRQLNYGYTF
TGTGCCAGCAGTCAAGAAGGCAGGCAGCTTAACTATGGCTACACCTTC
>TRBD2|.|TRBV5-4|TRBJ2-1
CASSLANLAGGLVNEQFF
TGTGCCAGCAGCTTGGCCAACCTAGCGGGAGGTCTTGTCAATGAGCAGTTCTTC
>.|.|TRBV30|TRBJ1-2
CAWAGDRNYGYTF
TGTGCCTGGGCCGGAGACAGGAACTATGGCTACACCTTC
>TRBD1|.|TRBV7-9|TRBJ2-2
CASSFPNGQGKDTGELFF
TGTGCCAGCAGCTTCCCAAACGGACAGGGGAAGGACACCGGGGAGCTGTTTTTT
>.|.|TRBV5-5|TRBJ2-7
CASSSGPSPSGEQYF
TGTGCCAGCAGCTCCGGACCTAGCCCCTCCGGCGAGCAGTACTTC
>.|.|TRBV7-9|TRBJ2-2
CARAHRADGELFF
TGTGCCAGAGCGCACAGGGCAGACGGGGAGCTGTTTTTT
>TRBD1|.|TRBV28|TRBJ2-7
CASRGTASQEQYF
TGTGCCAGCAGGGGGACAGCCTCCCAAGAGCAGTACTTC
>TRBD1|.|TRBV10-2|TRBJ1-1
CASRAGGEEAFF
TGCGCCAGCAGGGCAGGGGGCGAAGAAGCTTTCTTT
>.|.|TRBV9|TRBJ2-1
CASSPSGSLHKQEQFF
TGTGCCAGCAGCCCCAGCGGGTCGCTACATAAGCAGGAGCAGTTCTTC
>.|.|TRBV4-3|TRBJ1-3
CASSQGRNRGNTIYF
TGCGCCAGCAGCCAAGGCAGAAATCGAGGAAACACCATATATTTT
>TRBD1|.|TRBV5-1|TRBJ1-4
CASSRGTATNEKLFF
TGCGCCAGCAGCCGAGGGACAGCAACTAATGAAAAACTGTTTTTT